The following is a TCR beta chain sequence with its context. Antigen specificity is unknown. Germline V gene lookup returns CDR1 LNHDA and CDR2 SQIVND (reference sequence). Trimming shortened V by 7 bases and J by 5 bases, and 11 bases separated the two germline ends. This CDR3 is 13 amino acids long. This sample is part of a study of cytomegalovirus exposure and HLA in healthy donors. Data came from immunoSEQ multiplex PCR; TCRdb stores just in-frame clones and leaves some out. The table includes some 43,000 clones, more than 85% detected once. Findings of the study overall: Rarity marked most TCR sequences, yet some public TCRs occurred in many donors.

Sequences were obtained from PBMCs. The origin of this receptor is a man younger than 35 in good health and CMV-seronegative. This sequence joins TRBV19 and TRBJ2-2; possibly TRBD1 for D (6 bases). CDR3 sequence reads: CASIRTGTGELFF. The CDR3, as DNA: TGTGCCAGTATTCGTACAGGGACCGGGGAGCTGTTTTTT.